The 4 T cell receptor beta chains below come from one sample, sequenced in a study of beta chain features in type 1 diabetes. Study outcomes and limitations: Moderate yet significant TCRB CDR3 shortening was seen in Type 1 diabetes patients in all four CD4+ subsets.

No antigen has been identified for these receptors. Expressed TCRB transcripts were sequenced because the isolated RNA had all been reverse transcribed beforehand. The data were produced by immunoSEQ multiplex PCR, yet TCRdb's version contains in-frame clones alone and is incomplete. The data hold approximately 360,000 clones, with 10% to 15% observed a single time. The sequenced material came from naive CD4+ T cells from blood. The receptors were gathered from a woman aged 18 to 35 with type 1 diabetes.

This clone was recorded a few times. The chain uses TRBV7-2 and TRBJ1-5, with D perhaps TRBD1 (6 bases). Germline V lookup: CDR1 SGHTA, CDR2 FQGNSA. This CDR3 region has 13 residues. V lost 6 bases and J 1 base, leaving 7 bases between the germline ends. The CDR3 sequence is CASRQGSNQPQHF. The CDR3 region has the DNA TGTGCCAGCAGACAGGGCAGCAATCAGCCCCAGCATTTT. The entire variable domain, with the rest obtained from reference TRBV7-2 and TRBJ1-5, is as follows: GAGVSQSPSNKVTEKGKDVELRCDPISGHTALYWYRQSLGQGLEFLIYFQGNSAPDKSGLPSDRFSAERTGGSVSTLTIQRTQQEDSAVYLCASRQGSNQPQHFGDGTRLSIL.

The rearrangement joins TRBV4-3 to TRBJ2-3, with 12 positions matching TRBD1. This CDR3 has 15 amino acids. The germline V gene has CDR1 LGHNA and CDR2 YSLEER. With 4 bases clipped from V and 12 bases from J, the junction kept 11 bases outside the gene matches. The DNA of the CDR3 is TGCGCCAGCAGCCTTACCGGGACAGGGGGCGATATTCAGTATTTT. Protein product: CASSLTGTGGDIQYF.

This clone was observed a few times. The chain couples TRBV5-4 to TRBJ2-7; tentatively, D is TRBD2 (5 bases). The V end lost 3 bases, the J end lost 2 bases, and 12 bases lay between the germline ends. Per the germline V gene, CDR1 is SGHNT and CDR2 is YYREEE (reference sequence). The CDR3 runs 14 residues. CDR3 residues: CASSWVPGAYEQYF. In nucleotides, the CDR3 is TGTGCCAGCAGCTGGGTCCCCGGGGCCTACGAGCAGTACTTC.

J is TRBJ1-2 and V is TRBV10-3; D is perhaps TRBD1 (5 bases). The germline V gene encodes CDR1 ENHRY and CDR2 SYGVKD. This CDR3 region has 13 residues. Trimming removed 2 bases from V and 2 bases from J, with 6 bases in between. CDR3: CAISEGHNYGYTF. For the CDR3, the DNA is TGTGCCATCAGTGAGGGACACAACTATGGCTACACCTTC.